The 20 T cell receptor beta chains below all came from one sample that was sequenced in a study of blood T cell repertoires in COVID-19. The table came from immunoSEQ multiplex PCR; TCRdb's copy has only in-frame clones and leaves some out. The sample includes roughly 200,000 clones, roughly 87% of them seen just once. Sequencing used PBMCs or T cells enriched from blood (not recorded which). The receptors here all came from a woman in her twenties or thirties who had recovered from COVID-19.

In nucleotides, the CDR3 is TGTGCCACCAGCAGAGATCTAAGCGGAGAGATCACAGATACGCAGTATTTT. Its translation: CATSRDLSGEITDTQYF. This chain connects TRBV15 to TRBJ2-3; tentatively, D is TRBD2 (5 bases). Germline V gene lookup returns CDR1 LNHNV and CDR2 YYDKDF (reference sequence). The V end lost 0 bases, the J end lost 2 bases, and 15 bases lay between the germline ends. The CDR3 is 17 amino acids.

The J gene is TRBJ1-1, the V gene TRBV14, with D unresolved. Germline V CDR1 and CDR2: SGHDN, FVKESK. The CDR3 runs to 14 residues. The ends were cut back, 1 base at V and 8 bases at J, with 14 bases in the middle. CDR3 amino acids: CASSQGTAPGEAFF. DNA for the CDR3: TGTGCCAGCAGCCAAGGGACGGCCCCGGGGGAAGCTTTCTTT. The whole variable domain, remainder taken from reference TRBV14 and TRBJ1-1, is EAGVTQFPSHSVIEKGQTVTLRCDPISGHDNLYWYRRVMGKEIKFLLHFVKESKQDESGMPNNRFLAERTGGTYSTLKVQPAELEDSGVYFCASSQGTAPGEAFFGQGTRLTVV.

The CDR3 bases are TGTGCCAGCAGCTTGGGGACAGGTTTTAGTAATGGCTACACCTTC. It codes for CASSLGTGFSNGYTF. This chain links TRBV5-6 with TRBJ1-2, with 7 bases lining up with TRBD1. Unmatched junction bases numbered 8, after V lost 0 bases and J lost 6 bases. Germline V gene sequence: CDR1 SGHDT, CDR2 YYEEEE. The CDR3 has 15 residues.

V gene TRBV9 combines with J gene TRBJ1-1; possible D gene TRBD1, 5 bases. The CDR3 has 14 amino acids. Between the trimmed V and J ends, which lost 2 bases and 0 bases, there was a span of 8 bases. Germline V gene data show CDR1 as SGDLS and CDR2 as YYNGEE. The DNA for the CDR3 is TGTGCCAGCAGCGTGGCCAGGGTGAACACTGAAGCTTTCTTT. As protein: CASSVARVNTEAFF.

V usage is TRBV25-1 and J usage is TRBJ1-3, with D possibly matching TRBD1 (5 bases). V gave up 6 bases and J gave up 4 bases, with 13 bases separating them. The CDR3 covers 14 residues. CDR1 is MGHDK and CDR2 is SYGVNS in the germline V gene. CDR3 sequence: CASRPPGVGNTIYF. In DNA form, the CDR3 reads TGTGCCAGCAGGCCACCGGGGGTGGGAAACACCATATATTTT.

The gene calls are TRBV2 and TRBJ1-4; maybe TRBD1 (6 bases). The germline V gene has CDR1 SNHLY and CDR2 FYNNEI. CDR3 size: 15 residues. Trimming pared 5 bases from V and 0 bases from J, leaving 10 bases between. The CDR3 bases are TGTGCCAGCAGTCCCCGGACAGCAACTAATGAAAAACTGTTTTTT. Translating gives CASSPRTATNEKLFF.

This sequence joins TRBV5-1 and TRBJ1-1; 7 positions match TRBD1. Germline lookup yields CDR1 SGHRS and CDR2 YFSETQ. CDR3 size: 15 residues. Trimming at V came to 5 bases and at J to 0 bases, leaving 7 bases not matched to a gene. DNA of the CDR3: TGCGCCAGCAGTAGAACAGGGGACATGAACACTGAAGCTTTCTTT. Its protein product is CASSRTGDMNTEAFF.

The CDR3 region has the DNA TGCGCCAGCAGCCAAGATAGGGAGGCAGGGGGCTATGGCTACACCTTC. Translating gives CASSQDREAGGYGYTF. This chain uses TRBV4-1 with TRBJ1-2; 7 bases line up with TRBD1. V was clipped by 0 bases and J by 4 bases; unmatched bases: 8. Germline assignment: CDR1 MGHRA and CDR2 YSYEKL. The CDR3 totals 16 residues.

The rearrangement links TRBV5-4 to TRBJ2-1; perhaps TRBD1 as D (8 bases). The CDR3 is made up of 16 amino acids. The germline CDR1 and CDR2 sequences are SGHNT and YYREEE (reference sequence). V was cut by 0 bases and J by 8 bases, with 18 bases left in between. The CDR3 DNA sequence: TGTGCCAGCAGCTTGGGGGTACAGGGGGAGGGCGATGAGCAGTTCTTC. Its protein is CASSLGVQGEGDEQFF.

The chain recombines TRBV7-3 with TRBJ2-2, with 10 bases matching TRBD2. V lost 5 bases to trimming and J lost 2 bases; unmatched junction nucleotides: 5. Germline CDR1 SGHTA, CDR2 FQGTGA. This CDR3 contains 16 residues. CDR3 coding DNA: TGTGCCAGCAGCCCTCTAGCGGGAGAAAACACCGGGGAGCTGTTTTTT. It codes for CASSPLAGENTGELFF.

This clone is a singleton in its sample. This chain joins TRBV18 and TRBJ2-7; D unresolved. Deletions cut 3 bases from V and 4 bases from J, with 16 bases between. CDR3 length: 15 amino acids. CDR1 and CDR2 from the germline V gene are KGHSH and LQKENI. The CDR3 region has the DNA TGTGCCAGCTCACCCTCAGCAGCGCAATTTTACGAGCAGTACTTC. Protein: CASSPSAAQFYEQYF.

The chain couples TRBV11-3 to TRBJ2-7; possible D gene TRBD1, 5 bases. The germline V gene has CDR1 SGHNT and CDR2 YENEEA. This CDR3 spans 13 amino acids. The V and J ends lost 1 base and 4 bases respectively, with 8 bases between them. The DNA for the CDR3 is TGTGCCAGCAGCTTAGTCCAGGGATACGAGCAGTACTTC. Translating it yields CASSLVQGYEQYF. The whole variable domain, filled in from reference TRBV11-3 and TRBJ2-7, reads EAGVVQSPRYKIIEKKQPVAFWCNPISGHNTLYWYLQNLGQGPELLIRYENEEAVDDSQLPKDRFSAERLKGVDSTLKIQPAELGDSAVYLCASSLVQGYEQYFGPGTRLTVT.

V is TRBV6-2 or TRBV6-3 and J is TRBJ1-1; no definite D call. Trimming took off 4 bases at V and 3 bases at J, with 12 bases between the two ends. The germline gives CDR1 MNHEY, CDR2 SVGEGT. The CDR3 consists of 14 residues. CDR3 region: CASSSLAGDTEAFF. The CDR3, as DNA: TGTGCCAGCAGTTCCCTGGCCGGGGACACTGAAGCTTTCTTT.

The chain has TRBV5-4 and TRBJ2-7, with D possibly TRBD1 on 5 matching bases. This CDR3 is 14 amino acids long. Germline V CDR1 and CDR2: SGHNT, YYREEE (reference sequence). V shed 0 bases and J shed 2 bases, with 9 bases lying between them. For the CDR3, the DNA is TGTGCCAGCAGCTTGGGACAGAACACCTACGAGCAGTACTTC. It specifies CASSLGQNTYEQYF.

The chain uses TRBV5-5 and TRBJ2-2, with unresolved D. This CDR3 region has 14 residues. V was shortened by 4 bases and J by 1 base, with 8 bases between the two germline ends. Looked up from germline, CDR1 is SGHKS and CDR2 is YYEKEE (reference sequence). This chain's CDR3 is CASSLWLNTGELFF. CDR3 nucleotide sequence: TGTGCCAGCAGCCTCTGGCTGAACACCGGGGAGCTGTTTTTT. Drawing the rest from reference TRBV5-5 and TRBJ2-2, the complete variable domain is DAGVTQSPTHLIKTRGQQVTLRCSPISGHKSVSWYQQVLGQGPQFIFQYYEKEERGRGNFPDRFSARQFPNYSSELNVNALLLGDSALYLCASSLWLNTGELFFGEGSRLTVL.

CDR3 DNA sequence: TGTGCCAGCAGCCAAGGGACAGGGTCGCGTATTCGCCGCGGGAATGAGCAGTTCTTC. This translates into CASSQGTGSRIRRGNEQFF. The V gene is TRBV12-1, the J gene TRBJ2-1; the table's D gene call, TRBD1, was not cross checked with the DNA. TRBV12-1 is annotated as a pseudogene. CDR3 length: 19 residues.

This clone was counted a few times. The V gene is TRBV11-3, the J gene TRBJ1-1, with D tentatively TRBD1 (5 bases). V lost 3 bases to trimming and J lost 1 base, with 12 bases between them. In germline, CDR1 is SGHNT, CDR2 YENEEA. The CDR3 has 15 residues. CDR3 bases: TGTGCCAGCAGCTTGGGGGGTGCGGGGAACACTGAAGCTTTCTTT. It translates to CASSLGGAGNTEAFF.

This chain joins TRBV4-1 and TRBJ2-7; 9 nucleotides align to TRBD1. Trimming took 1 base from V and 4 from J; bases not matched to a gene: 5. Germline V CDR1 and CDR2: MGHRA, YSYEKL. This CDR3 region has 15 residues. CDR3 sequence (DNA): TGCGCCAGCAGCCAAGGGACAGGGGACTGGTACGAGCAGTACTTC. Translating it yields CASSQGTGDWYEQYF.

The chain carries TRBV7-9 and TRBJ1-5; TRBD1 agrees at 7 bases. Germline V CDR1 and CDR2: SEHNR, FQNEAQ (reference sequence). The ends lost 7 bases at V and 0 bases at J; junction bases unmatched: 12. The CDR3 length is 17 residues. CDR3 nucleotides: TGTGCCAGCACCACCGGGACAGTAAGAGATAGCAATCAGCCCCAGCATTTT. Translated, it gives CASTTGTVRDSNQPQHF. The full variable domain, rest sourced from reference TRBV7-9 and TRBJ1-5, is DTGVSQNPRHKITKRGQNVTFRCDPISEHNRLYWYRQTLGQGPEFLTYFQNEAQLEKSRLLSDRFSAERPKGSFSTLEIQRTEQGDSAMYLCASTTGTVRDSNQPQHFGDGTRLSIL.

The rearrangement joins TRBV5-6 to TRBJ2-3; 7 bases are shared with TRBD2. Losses at the gene ends were 4 bases for V and 3 bases for J; bases not matched to a gene: 17. Germline loops: CDR1 SGHDT, CDR2 YYEEEE. This CDR3 is built from 18 residues. In DNA form, the CDR3 reads TGTGCCAGCAGCCCCTACCCTGGTGGCGGGAGAGGGACAGATACGCAGTATTTT. Encoded protein: CASSPYPGGGRGTDTQYF.